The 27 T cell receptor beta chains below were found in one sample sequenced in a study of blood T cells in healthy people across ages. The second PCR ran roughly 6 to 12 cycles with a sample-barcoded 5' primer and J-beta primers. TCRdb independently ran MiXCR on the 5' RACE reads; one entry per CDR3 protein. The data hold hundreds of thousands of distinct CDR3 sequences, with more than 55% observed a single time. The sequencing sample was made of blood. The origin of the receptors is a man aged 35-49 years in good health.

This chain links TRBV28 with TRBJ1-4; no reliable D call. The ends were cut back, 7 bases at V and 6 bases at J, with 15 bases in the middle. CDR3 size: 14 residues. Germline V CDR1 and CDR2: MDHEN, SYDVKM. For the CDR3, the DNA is TGTGCCAGCAACTCAAGAATGGTCGATGAAAAACTGTTTTTT. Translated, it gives CASNSRMVDEKLFF.

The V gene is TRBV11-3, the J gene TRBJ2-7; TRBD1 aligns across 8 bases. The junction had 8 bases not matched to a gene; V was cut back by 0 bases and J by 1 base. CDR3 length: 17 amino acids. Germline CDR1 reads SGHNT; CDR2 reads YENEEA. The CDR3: CASSLESWDRQSYEQYF. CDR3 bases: TGTGCCAGCAGCTTAGAGTCCTGGGACAGGCAATCCTACGAGCAGTACTTC.

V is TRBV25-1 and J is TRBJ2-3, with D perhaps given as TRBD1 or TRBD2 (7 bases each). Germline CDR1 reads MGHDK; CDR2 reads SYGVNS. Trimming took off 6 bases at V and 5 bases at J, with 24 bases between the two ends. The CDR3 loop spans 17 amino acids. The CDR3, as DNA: TGTGCCAGCAGAACAGGGGAGGGCCTATTGGAGGTAGATACGCAGTATTTT. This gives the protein CASRTGEGLLEVDTQYF.

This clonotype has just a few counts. Here the CDR3 reads CASSQAGSGANVLTF. As DNA, the CDR3 is TGCGCCAGCAGCCAGGCAGGCTCTGGGGCCAACGTCCTGACTTTC. The V gene is TRBV4-1, the J gene TRBJ2-6; no clear D gene. Deletions cut 3 bases from V and 0 bases from J, with 6 bases between. CDR3 size: 15 residues. Germline V gene data show CDR1 as MGHRA and CDR2 as YSYEKL.

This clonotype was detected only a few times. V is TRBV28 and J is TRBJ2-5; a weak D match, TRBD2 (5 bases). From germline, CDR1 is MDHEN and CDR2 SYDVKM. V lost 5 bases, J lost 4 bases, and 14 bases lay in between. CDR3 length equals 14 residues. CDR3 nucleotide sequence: TGTGCCAGCAGTCCCAGCGGACCGGGAGAGACCCAGTACTTC. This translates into CASSPSGPGETQYF. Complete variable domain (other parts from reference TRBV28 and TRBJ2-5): DVKVTQSSRYLVKRTGEKVFLECVQDMDHENMFWYRQDPGLGLRLIYFSYDVKMKEKGDIPEGYSVSREKKERFSLILESASTNQTSMYLCASSPSGPGETQYFGPGTRLLVL.

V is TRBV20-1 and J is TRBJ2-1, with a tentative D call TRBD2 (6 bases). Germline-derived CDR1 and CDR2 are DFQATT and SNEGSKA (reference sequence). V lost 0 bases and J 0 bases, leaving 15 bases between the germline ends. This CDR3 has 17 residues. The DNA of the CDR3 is TGCAGTGCTAGAGACCCACGGGGGACCGGCTCCTACAATGAGCAGTTCTTC. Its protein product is CSARDPRGTGSYNEQFF.

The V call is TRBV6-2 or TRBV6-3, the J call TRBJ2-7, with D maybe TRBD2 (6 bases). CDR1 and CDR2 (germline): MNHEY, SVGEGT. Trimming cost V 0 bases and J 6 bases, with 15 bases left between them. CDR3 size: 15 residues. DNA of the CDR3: TGTGCCAGCAGTTACTCTGGGACTCCCCTAAGCGAGCAGTACTTC. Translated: CASSYSGTPLSEQYF.

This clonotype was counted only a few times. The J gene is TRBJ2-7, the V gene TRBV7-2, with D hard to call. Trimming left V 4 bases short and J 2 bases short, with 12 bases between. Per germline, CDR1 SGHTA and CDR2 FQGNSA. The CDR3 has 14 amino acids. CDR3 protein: CASSSYRTTYEQYF. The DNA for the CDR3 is TGTGCCAGCAGCTCCTACAGAACGACCTACGAGCAGTACTTC.

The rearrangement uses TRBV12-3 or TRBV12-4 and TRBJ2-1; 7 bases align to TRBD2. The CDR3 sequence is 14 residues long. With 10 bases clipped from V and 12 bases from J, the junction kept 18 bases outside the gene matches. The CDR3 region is CATTADGGVKWQFF. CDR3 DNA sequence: TGTGCCACCACCGCGGATGGGGGGGTCAAATGGCAGTTCTTC.

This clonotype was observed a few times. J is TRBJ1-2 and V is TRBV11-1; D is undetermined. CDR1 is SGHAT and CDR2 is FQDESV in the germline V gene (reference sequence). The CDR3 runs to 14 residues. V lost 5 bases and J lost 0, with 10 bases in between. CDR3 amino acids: CASSRGTTNYGYTF. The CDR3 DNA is TGTGCCAGCAGCCGCGGAACCACTAACTATGGCTACACCTTC.

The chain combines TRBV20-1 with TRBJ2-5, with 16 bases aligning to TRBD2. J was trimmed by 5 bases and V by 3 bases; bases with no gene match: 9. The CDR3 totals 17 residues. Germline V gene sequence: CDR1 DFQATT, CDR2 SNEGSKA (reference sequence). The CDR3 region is CSASRRGLAGGMETQYF. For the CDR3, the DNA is TGCAGTGCTAGCCGCCGGGGACTAGCGGGAGGGATGGAGACCCAGTACTTC.

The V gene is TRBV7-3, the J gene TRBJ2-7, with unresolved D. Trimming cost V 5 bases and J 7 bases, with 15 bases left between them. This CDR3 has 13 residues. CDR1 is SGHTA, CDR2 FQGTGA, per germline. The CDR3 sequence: CASSQGWGGEQYF. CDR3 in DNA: TGTGCCAGCAGCCAAGGGTGGGGTGGTGAGCAGTACTTC.

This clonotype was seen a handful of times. The DNA for the CDR3 is TGTGCCAGCAGATTGGGGGGGGCTGAAAATCAGCCCCAGCATTTT. This encodes CASRLGGAENQPQHF. The chain is built from TRBV6-5 and TRBJ1-5; TRBD1 is a possible D gene (6 bases). Germline V gene data show CDR1 as MNHEY and CDR2 as SVGAGI. CDR3 length: 15 residues. Trimming removed 6 bases at V and 4 bases at J, with 16 bases between.

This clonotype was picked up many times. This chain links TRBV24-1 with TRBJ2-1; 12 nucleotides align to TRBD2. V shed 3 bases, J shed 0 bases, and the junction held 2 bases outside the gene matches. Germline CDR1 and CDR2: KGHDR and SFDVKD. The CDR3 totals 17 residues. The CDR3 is CATSDPTSGSSYNEQFF. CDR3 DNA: TGTGCCACCAGTGATCCGACTAGCGGGAGCTCCTACAATGAGCAGTTCTTC.

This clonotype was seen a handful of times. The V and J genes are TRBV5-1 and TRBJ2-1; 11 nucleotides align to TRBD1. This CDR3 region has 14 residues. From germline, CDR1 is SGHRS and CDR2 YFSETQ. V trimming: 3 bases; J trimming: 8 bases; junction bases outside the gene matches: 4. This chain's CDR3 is CASSSGQGADEQFF. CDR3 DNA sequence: TGCGCCAGCAGCTCCGGACAGGGGGCAGATGAGCAGTTCTTC.

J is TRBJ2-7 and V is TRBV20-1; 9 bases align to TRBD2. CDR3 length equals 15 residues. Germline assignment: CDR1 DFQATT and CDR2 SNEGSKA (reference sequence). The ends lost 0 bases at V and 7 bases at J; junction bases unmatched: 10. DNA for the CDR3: TGCAGTGCTAGAGATATGGCGGGAGGGTGGTATGAGCAGTACTTC. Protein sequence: CSARDMAGGWYEQYF.

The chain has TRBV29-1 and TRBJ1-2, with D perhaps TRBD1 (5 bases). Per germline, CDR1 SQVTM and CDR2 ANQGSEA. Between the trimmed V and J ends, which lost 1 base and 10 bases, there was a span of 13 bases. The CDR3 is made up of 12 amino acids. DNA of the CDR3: TGCAGCGTTGAAGGGGGCTCAGAATCCTACACCTTC. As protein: CSVEGGSESYTF. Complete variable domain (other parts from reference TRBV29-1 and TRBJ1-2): SAVISQKPSRDICQRGTSLTIQCQVDSQVTMMFWYRQQPGQSLTLIATANQGSEATYESGFVIDKFPISRPNLTFSTLTVSNMSPEDSSIYLCSVEGGSESYTFGSGTRLTVV.

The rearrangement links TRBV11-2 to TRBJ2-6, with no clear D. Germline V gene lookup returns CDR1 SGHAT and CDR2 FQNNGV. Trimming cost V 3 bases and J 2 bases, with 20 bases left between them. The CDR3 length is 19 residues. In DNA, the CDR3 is TGTGCCAGCAGCTTTATGAGAACGCTTCATAAGGCTGGGGCCAACGTCCTGACTTTC. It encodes CASSFMRTLHKAGANVLTF.

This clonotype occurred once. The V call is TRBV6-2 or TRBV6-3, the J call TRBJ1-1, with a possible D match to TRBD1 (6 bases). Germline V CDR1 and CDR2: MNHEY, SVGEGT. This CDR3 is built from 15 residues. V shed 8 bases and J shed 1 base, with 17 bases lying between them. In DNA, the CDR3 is TGTGCCAGCTCTACTCGGGCAGGGGAGAACACTGAAGCTTTCTTT. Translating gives CASSTRAGENTEAFF.

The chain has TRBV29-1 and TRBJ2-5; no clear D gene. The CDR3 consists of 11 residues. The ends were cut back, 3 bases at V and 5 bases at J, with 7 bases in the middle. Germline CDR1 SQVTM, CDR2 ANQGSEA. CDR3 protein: CSVEHSETQYF. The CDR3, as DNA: TGCAGCGTTGAGCATTCTGAGACCCAGTACTTC.

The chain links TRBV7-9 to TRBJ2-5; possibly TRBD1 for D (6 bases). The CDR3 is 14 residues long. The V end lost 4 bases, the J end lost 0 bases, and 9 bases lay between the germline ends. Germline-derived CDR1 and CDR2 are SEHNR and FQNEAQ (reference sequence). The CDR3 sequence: CASSSGTYQETQYF. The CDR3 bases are TGTGCCAGCAGCTCCGGGACATACCAAGAGACCCAGTACTTC.

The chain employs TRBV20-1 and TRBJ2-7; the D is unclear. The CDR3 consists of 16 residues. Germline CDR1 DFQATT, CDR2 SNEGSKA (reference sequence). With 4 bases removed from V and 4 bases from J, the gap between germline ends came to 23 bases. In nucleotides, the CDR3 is TGCAGTGCTATTCCAGCTATGCGGCGCTCTGCGTACGAGCAGTACTTC. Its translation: CSAIPAMRRSAYEQYF.

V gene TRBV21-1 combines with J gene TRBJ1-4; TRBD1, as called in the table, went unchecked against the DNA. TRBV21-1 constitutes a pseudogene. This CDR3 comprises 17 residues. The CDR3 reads CASNSRQIDRGRRKLFF. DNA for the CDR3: TGTGCCAGCAACTCGAGACAGATCGACAGGGGGCGCCGAAAACTGTTTTTT.

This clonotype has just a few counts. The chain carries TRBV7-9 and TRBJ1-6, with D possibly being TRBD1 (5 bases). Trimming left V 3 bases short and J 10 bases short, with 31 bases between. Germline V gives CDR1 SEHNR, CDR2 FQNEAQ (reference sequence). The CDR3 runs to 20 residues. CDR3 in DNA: TGTGCCAGCAGCTTTTCGAGGTCCCCAGACAGTATCACTCCTGGGTCACCCCTCCACTTT. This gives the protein CASSFSRSPDSITPGSPLHF.

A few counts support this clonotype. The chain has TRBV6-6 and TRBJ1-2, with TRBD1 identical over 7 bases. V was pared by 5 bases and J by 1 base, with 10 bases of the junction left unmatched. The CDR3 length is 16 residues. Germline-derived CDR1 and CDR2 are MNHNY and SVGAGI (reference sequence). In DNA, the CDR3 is TGTGCCAGCAGTCTCACGAGGACAGGAATTAACTATGGCTACACCTTC. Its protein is CASSLTRTGINYGYTF.

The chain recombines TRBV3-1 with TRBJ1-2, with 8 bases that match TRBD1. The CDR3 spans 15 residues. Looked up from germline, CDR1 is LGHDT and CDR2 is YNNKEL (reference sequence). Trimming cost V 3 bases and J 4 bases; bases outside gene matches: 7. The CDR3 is CASSHGQGGGYGYTF. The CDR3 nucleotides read TGTGCCAGCAGCCATGGACAGGGAGGAGGCTATGGCTACACCTTC. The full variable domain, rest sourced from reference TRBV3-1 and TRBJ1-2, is DTAVSQTPKYLVTQMGNDKSIKCEQNLGHDTMYWYKQDSKKFLKIMFSYNNKELIINETVPNRFSPKSPDKAHLNLHINSLELGDSAVYFCASSHGQGGGYGYTFGSGTRLTVV.

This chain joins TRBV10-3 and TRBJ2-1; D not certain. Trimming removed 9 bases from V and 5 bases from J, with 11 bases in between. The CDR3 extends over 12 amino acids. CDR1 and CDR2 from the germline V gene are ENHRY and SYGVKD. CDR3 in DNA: TGTGCCATAAGGATGGGAAACAATGAGCAGTTCTTC. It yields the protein CAIRMGNNEQFF.